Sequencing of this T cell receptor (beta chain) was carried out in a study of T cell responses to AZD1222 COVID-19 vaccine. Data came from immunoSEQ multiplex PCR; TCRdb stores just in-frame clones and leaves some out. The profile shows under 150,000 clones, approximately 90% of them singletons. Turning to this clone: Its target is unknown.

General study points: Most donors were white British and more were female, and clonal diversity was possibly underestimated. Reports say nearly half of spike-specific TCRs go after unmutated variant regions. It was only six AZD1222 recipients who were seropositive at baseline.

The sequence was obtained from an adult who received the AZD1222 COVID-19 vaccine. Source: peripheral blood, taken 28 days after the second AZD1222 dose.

This CDR3 is CASSLGGRPYEQYF. The CDR3 DNA reads TGTGCCAGCAGCCTAGGGGGTCGGCCGTACGAGCAGTACTTC. The V call is TRBV14, the J call TRBJ2-7; possibly TRBD1 for D (6 bases). This CDR3 contains 14 residues. The V gene's germline CDR1 is SGHDN and CDR2 FVKESK. Trimming cost V 4 bases and J 4 bases, with 14 bases left between them.